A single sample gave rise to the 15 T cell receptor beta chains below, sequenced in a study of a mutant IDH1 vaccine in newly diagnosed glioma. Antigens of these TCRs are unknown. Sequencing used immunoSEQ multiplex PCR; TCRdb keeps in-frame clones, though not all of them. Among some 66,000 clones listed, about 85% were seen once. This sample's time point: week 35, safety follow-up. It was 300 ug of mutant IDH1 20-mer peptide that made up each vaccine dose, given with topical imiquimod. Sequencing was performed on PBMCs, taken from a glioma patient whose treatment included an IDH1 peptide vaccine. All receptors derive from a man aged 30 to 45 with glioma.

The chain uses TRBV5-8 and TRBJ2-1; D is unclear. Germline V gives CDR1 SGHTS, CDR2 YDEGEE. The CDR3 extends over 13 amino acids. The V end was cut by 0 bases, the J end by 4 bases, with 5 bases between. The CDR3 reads CASSLVRYNEQFF. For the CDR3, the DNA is TGTGCCAGCAGCTTGGTAAGATACAATGAGCAGTTCTTC.

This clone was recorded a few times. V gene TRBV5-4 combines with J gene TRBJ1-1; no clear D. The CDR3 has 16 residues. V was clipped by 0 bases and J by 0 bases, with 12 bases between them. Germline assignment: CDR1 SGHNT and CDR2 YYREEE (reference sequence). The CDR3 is CASSLAVPTMNTEAFF. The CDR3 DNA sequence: TGTGCCAGCAGCTTGGCAGTCCCCACTATGAACACTGAAGCTTTCTTT.

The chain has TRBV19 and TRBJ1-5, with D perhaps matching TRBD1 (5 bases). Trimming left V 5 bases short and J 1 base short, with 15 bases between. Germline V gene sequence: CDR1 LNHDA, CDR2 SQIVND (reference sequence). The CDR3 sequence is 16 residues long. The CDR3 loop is CASSLLFRDSNQPQHF. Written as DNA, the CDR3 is TGTGCCAGTAGTCTCCTCTTCCGGGACAGCAATCAGCCCCAGCATTTT.

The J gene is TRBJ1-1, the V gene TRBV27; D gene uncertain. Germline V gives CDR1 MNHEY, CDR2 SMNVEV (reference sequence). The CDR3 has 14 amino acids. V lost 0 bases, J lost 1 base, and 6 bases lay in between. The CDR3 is CASSLSSGNTEAFF. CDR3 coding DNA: TGTGCCAGCAGTTTATCGTCCGGGAACACTGAAGCTTTCTTT.

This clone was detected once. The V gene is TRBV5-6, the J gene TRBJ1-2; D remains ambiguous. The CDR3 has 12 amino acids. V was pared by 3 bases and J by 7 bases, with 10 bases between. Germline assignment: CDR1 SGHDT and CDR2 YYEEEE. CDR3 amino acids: CASSYMKGGYTF. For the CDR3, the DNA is TGTGCCAGCAGCTATATGAAGGGTGGCTACACCTTC. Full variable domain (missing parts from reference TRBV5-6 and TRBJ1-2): DAGVTQSPTHLIKTRGQQVTLRCSPKSGHDTVSWYQQALGQGPQFIFQYYEEEERQRGNFPDRFSGHQFPNYSSELNVNALLLGDSALYLCASSYMKGGYTFGSGTRLTVV.

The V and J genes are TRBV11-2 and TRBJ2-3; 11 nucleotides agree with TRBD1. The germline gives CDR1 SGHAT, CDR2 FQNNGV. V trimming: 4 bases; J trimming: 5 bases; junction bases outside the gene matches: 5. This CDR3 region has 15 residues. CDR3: CASSSGQGAGDTQYF. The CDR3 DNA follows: TGTGCCAGCAGCTCAGGACAGGGGGCAGGAGATACGCAGTATTTT.

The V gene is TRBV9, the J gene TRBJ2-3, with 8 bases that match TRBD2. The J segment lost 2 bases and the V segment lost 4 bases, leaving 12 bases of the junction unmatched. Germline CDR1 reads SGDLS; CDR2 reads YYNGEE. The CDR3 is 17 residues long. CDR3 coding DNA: TGTGCCAGCAGCAACCCTTCCGGGACTAGGAACACAGATACGCAGTATTTT. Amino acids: CASSNPSGTRNTDTQYF.

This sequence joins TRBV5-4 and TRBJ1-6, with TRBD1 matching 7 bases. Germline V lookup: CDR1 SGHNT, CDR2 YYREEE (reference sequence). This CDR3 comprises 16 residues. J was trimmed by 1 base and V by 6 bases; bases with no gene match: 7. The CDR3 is CASTYRQGSYNSPLHF. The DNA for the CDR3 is TGTGCCAGCACCTACCGACAGGGTTCCTATAATTCACCCCTCCACTTT.

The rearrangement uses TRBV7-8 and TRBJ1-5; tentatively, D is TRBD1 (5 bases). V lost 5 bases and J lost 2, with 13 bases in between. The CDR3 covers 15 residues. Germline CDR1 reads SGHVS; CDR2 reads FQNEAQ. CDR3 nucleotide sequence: TGTGCCAGCAGCCAACTGGGGGGGGGCAATCAGCCCCAGCATTTT. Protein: CASSQLGGGNQPQHF.

CDR3 nucleotides: TGTGCCTGGAGTGCCGGCCTTAACTATGGCTACACCTTC. This sequence encodes CAWSAGLNYGYTF. The genes are TRBV30 and TRBJ1-2; D ambiguous. V lost 1 base and J lost 1, with 7 bases in between. Germline lookup yields CDR1 GTSNPN and CDR2 SVGIG (reference sequence). The CDR3 sequence is 13 residues long.

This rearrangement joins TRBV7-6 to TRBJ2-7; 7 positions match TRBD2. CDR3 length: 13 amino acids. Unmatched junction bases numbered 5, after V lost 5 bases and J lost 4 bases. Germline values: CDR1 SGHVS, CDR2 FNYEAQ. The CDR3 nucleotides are TGTGCCAGCAGCCCGGGGAGGGTTTACGAGCAGTACTTC. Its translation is CASSPGRVYEQYF.

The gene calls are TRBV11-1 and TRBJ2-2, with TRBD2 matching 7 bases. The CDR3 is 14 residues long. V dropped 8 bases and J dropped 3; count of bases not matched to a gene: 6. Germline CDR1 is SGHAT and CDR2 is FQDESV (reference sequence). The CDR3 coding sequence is TGTGCCAGCGCTAGCGGCGGGTACACCGGGGAGCTGTTTTTT. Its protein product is CASASGGYTGELFF.

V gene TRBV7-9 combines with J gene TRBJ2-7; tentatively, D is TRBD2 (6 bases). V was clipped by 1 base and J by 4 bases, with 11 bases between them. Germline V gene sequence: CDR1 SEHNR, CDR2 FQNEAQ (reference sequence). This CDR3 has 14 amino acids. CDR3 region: CASSLVGRGYEQYF. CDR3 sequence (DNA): TGTGCCAGCAGCTTAGTAGGCCGGGGGTACGAGCAGTACTTC.

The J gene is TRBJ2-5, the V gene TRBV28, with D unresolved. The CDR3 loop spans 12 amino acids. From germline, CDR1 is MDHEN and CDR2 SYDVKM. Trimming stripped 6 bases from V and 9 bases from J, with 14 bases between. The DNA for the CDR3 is TGTGCCAGCAGCCCCAATGATCGGTCCCAGTACTTC. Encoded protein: CASSPNDRSQYF.

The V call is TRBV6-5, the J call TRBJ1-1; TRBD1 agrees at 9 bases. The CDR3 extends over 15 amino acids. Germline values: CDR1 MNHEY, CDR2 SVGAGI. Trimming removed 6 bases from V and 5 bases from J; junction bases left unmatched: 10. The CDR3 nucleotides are TGTGCCAGCAGCCGACTTGGGACAGGGAAGACTGAAGCTTTCTTT. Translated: CASSRLGTGKTEAFF.